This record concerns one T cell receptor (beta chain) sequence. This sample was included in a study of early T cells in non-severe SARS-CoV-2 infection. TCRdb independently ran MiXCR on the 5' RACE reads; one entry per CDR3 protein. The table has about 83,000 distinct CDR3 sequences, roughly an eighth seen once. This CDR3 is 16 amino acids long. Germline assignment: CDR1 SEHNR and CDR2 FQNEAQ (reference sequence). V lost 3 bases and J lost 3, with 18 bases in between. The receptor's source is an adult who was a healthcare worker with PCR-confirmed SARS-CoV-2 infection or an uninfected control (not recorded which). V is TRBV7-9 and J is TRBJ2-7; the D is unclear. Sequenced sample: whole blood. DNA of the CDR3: TGTGCCAGCAGCTTTTCGGGCGGAGTAGTTAACTACGAGCAGTACTTC. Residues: CASSFSGGVVNYEQYF.